What follows are 10 T cell receptor beta chains derived from one specimen sequenced in a study of CD8 T cells in ankylosing spondylitis. TCRdb reprocessed the 5' RACE reads via MiXCR and lists one record per CDR3 protein. The sample shows under 300,000 distinct CDR3 sequences, around 7.8% of them seen only once. Sequenced input: blood, either unsorted or a sorted T cell fraction (not recorded which). The source is a male donor with ankylosing spondylitis or in good health (not recorded which).

The table lists this clonotype with a few counts. The chain couples TRBV20-1 to TRBJ2-3; 10 bases fit TRBD2. CDR3 length: 15 residues. The trim removed 5 bases at V and 9 bases at J, leaving 14 bases unmatched. Germline V CDR1 and CDR2: DFQATT, SNEGSKA (reference sequence). The CDR3 DNA reads TGCAGTGCTGATATCTTCGGGACTAGCGAGGGGACGCAGTATTTT. It specifies CSADIFGTSEGTQYF.

This clonotype was seen ten or more times. The V call is TRBV15, the J call TRBJ1-2, with 10 bases that match TRBD1. In germline, CDR1 is LNHNV, CDR2 YYDKDF (reference sequence). V dropped 6 bases and J dropped 5; count of bases not matched to a gene: 6. CDR3 length equals 14 residues. CDR3 sequence: CATSDDRGHYGYTF. The CDR3 nucleotides are TGTGCCACCAGTGACGACAGGGGGCATTATGGCTACACCTTC.

The J gene is TRBJ2-5, the V gene TRBV6-2 or TRBV6-3; TRBD2 is a possible D gene (6 bases). Germline CDR1 MNHEY, CDR2 SVGEGT. The CDR3 has 16 amino acids. V was clipped by 0 bases and J by 5 bases, with 16 bases between them. The CDR3 bases are TGTGCCAGCAGTTACTCTGAGAGGAGGGGCCCGGAGACCCAGTACTTC. Translation: CASSYSERRGPETQYF.

In this sample, this clonotype turned up many times. This sequence joins TRBV20-1 and TRBJ2-1; TRBD2 matches 12 bases. The CDR3 sequence is 15 residues long. J gave up 4 bases and V 1 base, and 2 bases lay outside the gene matches. CDR1 is DFQATT, CDR2 SNEGSKA, per germline (reference sequence). The CDR3: CSARGTSGDYNEQFF. CDR3 in DNA: TGCAGTGCTAGAGGGACTAGCGGGGATTACAATGAGCAGTTCTTC.

This chain uses TRBV7-2 with TRBJ2-3, with 7 bases identical to TRBD2. CDR3 length: 16 residues. V was pared by 1 base and J by 1 base, with 5 bases of the junction left unmatched. Per the germline V gene, CDR1 is SGHTA and CDR2 is FQGNSA. The CDR3 spells CASSLGPGRGTDTQYF. CDR3 nucleotide sequence: TGTGCCAGCAGCTTAGGCCCGGGGAGGGGCACAGATACGCAGTATTTT.

This clonotype was counted many times. The chain is built from TRBV12-3 or TRBV12-4 and TRBJ1-5; D possibly corresponds to TRBD1 (6 bases). This CDR3 is 12 amino acids long. V lost 4 bases and J 15 bases, leaving 16 bases between the germline ends. CDR3: CASSSNRARLHF. The CDR3 nucleotides read TGTGCCAGCAGTTCTAACAGGGCCAGGCTGCATTTT.

Ten or more counts support this clonotype. The gene calls are TRBV5-1 and TRBJ2-6, with D maybe TRBD1 (5 bases). Germline loops: CDR1 SGHRS, CDR2 YFSETQ. The CDR3 extends over 18 amino acids. V shed 0 bases and J shed 0 bases, with 13 bases lying between them. The CDR3 DNA follows: TGCGCCAGCAGCTTGGTTCAGGGATTGACCTCTGGGGCCAACGTCCTGACTTTC. It codes for CASSLVQGLTSGANVLTF.

This clonotype came up many times. The CDR3 spells CASSLAGVNEQYF. DNA for the CDR3: TGTGCCAGCAGCTTAGCGGGGGTTAACGAGCAGTACTTC. The chain employs TRBV7-3 and TRBJ2-7, with 7 bases fitting TRBD2. The V and J ends lost 2 bases and 5 bases, in that order; junction bases with no gene match: 3. Germline V gene lookup returns CDR1 SGHTA and CDR2 FQGTGA. The CDR3 spans 13 residues.

This clonotype appeared many times. This chain joins TRBV7-2 and TRBJ1-6; the D is unclear. The CDR3 loop spans 15 amino acids. The germline gives CDR1 SGHTA, CDR2 FQGNSA. The V and J ends lost 1 base and 4 bases respectively, with 8 bases between them. The CDR3 loop reads CASSLDASYNSPLHF. CDR3 nucleotides: TGTGCCAGCAGCTTAGACGCCAGTTATAATTCACCCCTCCACTTT.

This clonotype was counted ten times or more. The chain employs TRBV6-5 and TRBJ2-7; TRBD2 matches at 7 bases. The CDR3 contains 16 residues. Germline V gene data show CDR1 as MNHEY and CDR2 as SVGAGI. The junction had 14 bases not matched to a gene; V was cut back by 3 bases and J by 6 bases. The chain's CDR3 is CASSYSGTTARLEQYF. The CDR3 DNA sequence: TGTGCCAGCAGTTATTCCGGGACTACCGCTCGACTCGAGCAGTACTTC.